These T cell receptor beta chains were read from a single sample in a study of cytomegalovirus exposure and HLA in healthy donors. Using immunoSEQ multiplex PCR, the repertoire was profiled, and TCRdb retains in-frame clones only, with some absent. The sample has approximately 140,000 clones, 84% seen once. Specimen: PBMCs. The receptors stem from a man aged 50 or older in good health and CMV-seronegative. CDR3s include the opening cysteine and the closing phenylalanine or tryptophan. A D gene is named only where the DNA matches it firmly. Size is omitted from some rows. Given values are once, few, many or a class for expanded clones.

V	J	length	D	size	DNA	CDR3
TRBV18	TRBJ2-5	14	TRBD2	.	TGTGCCAGCTCATCTACTAGCGAGCAAGAGACCCAGTACTTC	CASSSTSEQETQYF
TRBV29-1	TRBJ1-2	12	.	.	TGCAGCGTTGTACAGGGTTTATATGGCTACACCTTC	CSVVQGLYGYTF
TRBV11-3	TRBJ2-5	14	.	.	TGTGCCAGCAAAGGTGGGGGCCCCCGGGAGACCCAGTACTTC	CASKGGGPRETQYF
TRBV7-9	TRBJ2-1	17	TRBD1	.	TGTGCCAGCAGCTCCCTAGGAGCCGGGACAGGGGGGAATGAGCAGTTCTTC	CASSSLGAGTGGNEQFF
TRBV29-1	TRBJ1-5	16	.	.	TGCAGCGTTGAAGGGATGGGCGACCTTAGCAATCAGCCCCAGCATTTT	CSVEGMGDLSNQPQHF
TRBV19	TRBJ2-4	20	TRBD2	.	TGTGCCAGTAGTATCCCTCACTTACTTCAGCGGGGGGTAGCCAAAAACATTCAGTACTTC	CASSIPHLLQRGVAKNIQYF
TRBV7-9	TRBJ2-5	12	.	.	TGTTCCAGCAGCTTAGCGCGGTTGGACCAGTACTTC	CSSSLARLDQYF
TRBV4-1	TRBJ1-6	11	.	.	TGCGCCAGCAGCCAAGACAGGGCCCTCCACTTT	CASSQDRALHF
TRBV5-4	TRBJ2-1	16	TRBD2	.	TGTGCCAGCAGCTCCGGTAGCGGGGGGCAATGGCTCGGTCCGTTCTTC	CASSSGSGGQWLGPFF
TRBV7-8	TRBJ1-4	13	.	.	TGTGCCAGCAGCTCCCGAACTAATGAAAAACTGTTTTTT	CASSSRTNEKLFF
TRBV27	TRBJ2-7	14	TRBD1	.	TGTGCCAGCGGCGACCGGGACAGCCTCTACGAGCAGTACTTC	CASGDRDSLYEQYF
TRBV6-1	TRBJ2-7	15	.	.	TGTGCCAGCTGGGACTCGGTTGTGGGGGTTTACGAGCAGTACTTC	CASWDSVVGVYEQYF
TRBV9	TRBJ2-5	16	TRBD2	once	TGTGCCAGCAGCGTATCTAGCGGGGGGCAACAAGAGACCCAGTACTTC	CASSVSSGGQQETQYF
TRBV6-1	TRBJ2-7	13	.	.	TGTGCCAGCAGTGAAATGGCAGTCTACGAGCAGTACTTC	CASSEMAVYEQYF
TRBV7-6	TRBJ2-1	18	.	.	TGTGCCAGCAGCCCACTCCTCACCGGACCGACTAGTTTCAATGAGCAGTTCTTC	CASSPLLTGPTSFNEQFF
TRBV9	TRBJ1-5	15	TRBD1	.	TGTGCCAGCAGCGTAGGAGGGGGCGCGGGTCAGCCCCAGCATTTT	CASSVGGGAGQPQHF
TRBV19	TRBJ1-5	15	TRBD1	.	TGTGCCAGTAGTCTTGACAGGGTCAACAATCAGCCCCAGCATTTT	CASSLDRVNNQPQHF
TRBV5-4	TRBJ2-2	18	.	.	TGTGCCAGCAGCTTCCCCACCGGTGGGCAGGGGCACACCGGGGAGCTGTTTTTT	CASSFPTGGQGHTGELFF
TRBV5-4	TRBJ2-2	15	.	.	TGTGCCAGCAGCTCCGGAGGGCCGAACACCGGGGAGCTGTTTTTT	CASSSGGPNTGELFF
TRBV7-6	TRBJ2-7	14	.	few	TGTGCCAGCAGCTTAGACAGGGTCAACCACGAGCAGTACTTC	CASSLDRVNHEQYF
TRBV5-1	TRBJ1-1	13	.	.	TGCGCCAGCAGCTTAGCCGTGAACACTGAAGCTTTCTTT	CASSLAVNTEAFF
TRBV19	TRBJ2-3	17	.	.	TGTGCCAGTAGTATTTTACCGTTCCCAACTAGCACAGATACGCAGTATTTT	CASSILPFPTSTDTQYF
TRBV5-1	TRBJ1-1	16	.	.	TGCGCCAGCAGCACCCAAACGGGACACAGAAACACTGAAGCTTTCTTT	CASSTQTGHRNTEAFF
TRBV29-1	TRBJ2-6	15	.	.	TGCAGCGTTGCCGGACAGTTCGCTGGGGCCAACGTCCTGACTTTC	CSVAGQFAGANVLTF
TRBV11-2	TRBJ2-7	15	.	.	TGTGCCAGCAGCTTAGCACCGGGACATATCTACGAGCAGTACTTC	CASSLAPGHIYEQYF
TRBV5-4	TRBJ2-7	14	.	once	TGTGCCAGCAGCTTGTCCGGAACAGGGCCCGAGCAGTACTTC	CASSLSGTGPEQYF
TRBV6-5	TRBJ1-2	15	TRBD1	.	TGTGCCAGCACCCCGGGACAGGGGGCTTACTATGGCTACACCTTC	CASTPGQGAYYGYTF
TRBV9	TRBJ2-7	13	.	.	TGTGCCAGCAGCGTAGAGGGGAACTACGAGCAGTACTTC	CASSVEGNYEQYF
TRBV11-2	TRBJ2-7	15	TRBD1	once	TGTGCCAGCAGCTTGGGCTCAGGGGGCCCCTACGAGCAGTACTTC	CASSLGSGGPYEQYF
TRBV14	TRBJ1-1	15	.	.	TGTGCCAGCAGCCAATACAGCGGCAGTAACACTGAAGCTTTCTTT	CASSQYSGSNTEAFF
TRBV18	TRBJ2-1	15	TRBD2	.	TGTGCCAGCTCACAGGCGGCTAGCGGGGGAAATGAGCAGTTCTTC	CASSQAASGGNEQFF
TRBV6-5	TRBJ1-2	13	TRBD1	.	TGTGCCAGCAGTTACAGGGACAGAAATGGCTACACCTTC	CASSYRDRNGYTF
TRBV6-1	TRBJ2-3	14	.	.	TGTGCCAGCAGTGAAGCGCGACTGAGGGATACGCAGTATTTT	CASSEARLRDTQYF
TRBV5-1	TRBJ2-7	16	.	.	TGCGCCAGCAGCTTGGTATTCGAGGGGGTCTCCTACGAGCAGTACTTC	CASSLVFEGVSYEQYF
TRBV5-4	TRBJ2-1	17	TRBD2	.	TGTGCCAGCAGCTTGTCTGGGACTAGCGGGGGGGCCCGGGAGCAGTTCTTC	CASSLSGTSGGAREQFF